Described below is a single TCR beta chain sequence and its context. There are 16 residues in the CDR3. The V segment lost 1 base and the J segment 1 base; nucleotides outside the gene matches: 7. From germline, CDR1 is SQVTM and CDR2 ANQGSEA. These data originate in a study of technical replicates of blood from a handful of donors. TCRdb's table, derived via immunoSEQ multiplex PCR, lists solely in-frame clones and lacks some. The data show 80,000 to 90,000 clones, about 95% seen once. The material sequenced was T cells isolated from PBMCs. The genes are TRBV29-1 and TRBJ2-3; TRBD2 aligns across 8 bases. This TCR was recovered from a human donor in good health. CDR3: CSVEGPSREGTDTQYF. The CDR3, as DNA: TGCAGCGTTGAAGGCCCATCGCGGGAGGGCACAGATACGCAGTATTTT.